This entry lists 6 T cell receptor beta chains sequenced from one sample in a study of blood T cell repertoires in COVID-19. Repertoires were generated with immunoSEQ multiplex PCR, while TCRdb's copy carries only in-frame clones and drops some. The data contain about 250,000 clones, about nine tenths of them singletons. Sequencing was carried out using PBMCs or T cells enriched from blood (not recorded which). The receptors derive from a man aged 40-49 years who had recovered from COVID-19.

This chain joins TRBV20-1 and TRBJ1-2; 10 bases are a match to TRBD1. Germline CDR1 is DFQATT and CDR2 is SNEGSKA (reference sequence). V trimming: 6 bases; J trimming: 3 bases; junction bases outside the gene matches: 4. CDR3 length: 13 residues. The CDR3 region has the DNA TGCAGTGCCAGTGGACAGGGGGACTATGGCTACACCTTC. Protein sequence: CSASGQGDYGYTF.

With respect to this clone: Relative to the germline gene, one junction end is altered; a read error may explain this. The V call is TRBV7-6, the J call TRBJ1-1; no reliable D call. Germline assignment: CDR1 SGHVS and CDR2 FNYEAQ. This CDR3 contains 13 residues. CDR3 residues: CASRLGRSTEAFF. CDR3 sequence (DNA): TGTGCCAGCAGGTTAGGTCGGAGCACTGAAGCTTTCTTT.

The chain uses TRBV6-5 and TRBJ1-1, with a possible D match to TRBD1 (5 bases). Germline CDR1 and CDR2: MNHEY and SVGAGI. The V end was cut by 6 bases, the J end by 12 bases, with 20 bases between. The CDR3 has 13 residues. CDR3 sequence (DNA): TGTGCCAGCAGACTAGCCCCCGTGGGGGGAACTTTCTTT. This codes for CASRLAPVGGTFF.

Here the CDR3 reads CASSEEGDSNQPQHF. CDR3 DNA sequence: TGTGCCAGCAGTGAAGAGGGGGATAGCAATCAGCCCCAGCATTTT. The chain is built from TRBV2 and TRBJ1-5; TRBD1 is a possible D gene (6 bases). This CDR3 has 15 amino acids. V was pared by 1 base and J by 0 bases, with 7 bases between. CDR1 and CDR2 from the germline V gene are SNHLY and FYNNEI.

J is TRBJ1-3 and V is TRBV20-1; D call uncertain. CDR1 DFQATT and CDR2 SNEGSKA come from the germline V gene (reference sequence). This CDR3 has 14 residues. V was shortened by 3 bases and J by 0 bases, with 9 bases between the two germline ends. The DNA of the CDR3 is TGCAGTGCTAGTGGCAGGAACTCTGGAAACACCATATATTTT. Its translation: CSASGRNSGNTIYF.

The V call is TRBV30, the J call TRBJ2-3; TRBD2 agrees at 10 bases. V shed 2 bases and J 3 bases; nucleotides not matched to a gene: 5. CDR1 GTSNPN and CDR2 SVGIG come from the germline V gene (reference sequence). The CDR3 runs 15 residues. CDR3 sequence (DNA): TGTGCCTGGAGTAGCGGGGGGGCCGGGACAGATACGCAGTATTTT. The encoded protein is CAWSSGGAGTDTQYF.